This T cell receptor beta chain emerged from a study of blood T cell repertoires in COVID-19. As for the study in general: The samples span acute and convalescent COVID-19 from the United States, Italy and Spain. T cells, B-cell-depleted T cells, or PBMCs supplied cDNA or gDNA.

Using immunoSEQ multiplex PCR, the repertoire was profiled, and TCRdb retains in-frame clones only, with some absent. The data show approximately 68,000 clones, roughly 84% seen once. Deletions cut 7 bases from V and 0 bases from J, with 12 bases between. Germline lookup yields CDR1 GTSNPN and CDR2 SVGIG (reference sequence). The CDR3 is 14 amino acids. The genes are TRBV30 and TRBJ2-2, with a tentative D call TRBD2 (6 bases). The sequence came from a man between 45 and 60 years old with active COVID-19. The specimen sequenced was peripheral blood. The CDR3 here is CAFSGTANTGELFF. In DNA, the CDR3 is TGTGCCTTCTCCGGGACTGCGAACACCGGGGAGCTGTTTTTT.